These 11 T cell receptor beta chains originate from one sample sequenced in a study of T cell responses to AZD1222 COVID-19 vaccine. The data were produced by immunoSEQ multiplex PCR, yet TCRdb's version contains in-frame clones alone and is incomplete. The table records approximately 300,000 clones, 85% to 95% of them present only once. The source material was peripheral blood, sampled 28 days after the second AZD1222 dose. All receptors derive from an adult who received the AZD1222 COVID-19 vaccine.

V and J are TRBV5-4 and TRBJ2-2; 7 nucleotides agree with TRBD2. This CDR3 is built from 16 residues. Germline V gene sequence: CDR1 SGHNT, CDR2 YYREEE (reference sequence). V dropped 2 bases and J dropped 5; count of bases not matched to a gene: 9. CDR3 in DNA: TGTGCCAGCAGCTTTGGAACGGGGGGAAAGACCGGGGAGCTGTTTTTT. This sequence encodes CASSFGTGGKTGELFF.

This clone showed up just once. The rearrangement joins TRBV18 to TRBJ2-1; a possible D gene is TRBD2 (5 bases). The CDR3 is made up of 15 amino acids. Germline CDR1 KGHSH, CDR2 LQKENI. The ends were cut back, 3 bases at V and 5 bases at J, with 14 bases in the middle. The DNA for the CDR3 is TGTGCCAGCTCACCCCCGGGATCCGCAGACAATGAGCAGTTCTTC. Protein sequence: CASSPPGSADNEQFF.

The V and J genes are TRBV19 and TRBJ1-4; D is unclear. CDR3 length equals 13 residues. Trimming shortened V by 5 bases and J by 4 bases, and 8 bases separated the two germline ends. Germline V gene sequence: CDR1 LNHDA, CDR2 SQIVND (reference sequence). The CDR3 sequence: CASSLNHNEKLFF. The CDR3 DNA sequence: TGTGCCAGTAGTTTGAATCATAATGAAAAACTGTTTTTT.

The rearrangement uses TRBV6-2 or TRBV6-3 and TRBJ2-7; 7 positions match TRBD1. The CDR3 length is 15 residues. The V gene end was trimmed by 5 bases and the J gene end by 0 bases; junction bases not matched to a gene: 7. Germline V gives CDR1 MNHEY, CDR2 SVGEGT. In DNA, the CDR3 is TGTGCCAGCAGTGATTTGAGGGGGCCCTCCTACGAGCAGTACTTC. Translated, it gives CASSDLRGPSYEQYF.

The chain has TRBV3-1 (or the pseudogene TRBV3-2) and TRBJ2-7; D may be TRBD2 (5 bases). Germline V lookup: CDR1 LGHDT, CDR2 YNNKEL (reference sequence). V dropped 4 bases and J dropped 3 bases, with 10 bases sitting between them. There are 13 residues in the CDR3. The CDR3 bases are TGTGCCAGCAGCCCCGGGGATTACTACGAGCAGTACTTC. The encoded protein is CASSPGDYYEQYF.

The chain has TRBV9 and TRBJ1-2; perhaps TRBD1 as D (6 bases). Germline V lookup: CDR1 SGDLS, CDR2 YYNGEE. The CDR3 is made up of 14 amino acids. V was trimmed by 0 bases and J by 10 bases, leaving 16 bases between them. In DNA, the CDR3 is TGTGCCAGCAGCGTAGCCCATCAGGGGACACCCTACACCTTC. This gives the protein CASSVAHQGTPYTF.

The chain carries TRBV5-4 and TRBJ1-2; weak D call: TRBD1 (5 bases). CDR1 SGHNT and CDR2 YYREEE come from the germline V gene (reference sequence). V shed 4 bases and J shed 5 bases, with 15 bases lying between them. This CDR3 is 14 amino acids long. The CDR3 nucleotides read TGTGCCAGCAGCCTAGAGGGACTGAGATATGGCTACACCTTC. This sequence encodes CASSLEGLRYGYTF.

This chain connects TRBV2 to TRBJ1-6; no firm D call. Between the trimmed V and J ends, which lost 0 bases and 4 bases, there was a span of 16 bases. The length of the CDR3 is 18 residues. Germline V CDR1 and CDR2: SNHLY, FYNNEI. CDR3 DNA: TGTGCCAGCAGTGAAGCGCCCATGGTGGGTTCTTATAATTCACCCCTCCACTTT. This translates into CASSEAPMVGSYNSPLHF.

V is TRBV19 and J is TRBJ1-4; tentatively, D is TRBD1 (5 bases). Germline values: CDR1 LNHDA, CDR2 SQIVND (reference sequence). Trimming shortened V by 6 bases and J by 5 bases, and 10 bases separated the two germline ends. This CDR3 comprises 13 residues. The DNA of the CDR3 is TGTGCCAGTAGCGACAGAAGAAATGAAAAACTGTTTTTT. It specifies CASSDRRNEKLFF. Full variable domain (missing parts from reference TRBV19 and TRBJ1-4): DGGITQSPKYLFRKEGQNVTLSCEQNLNHDAMYWYRQDPGQGLRLIYYSQIVNDFQKGDIAEGYSVSREKKESFPLTVTSAQKNPTAFYLCASSDRRNEKLFFGSGTQLSVL.

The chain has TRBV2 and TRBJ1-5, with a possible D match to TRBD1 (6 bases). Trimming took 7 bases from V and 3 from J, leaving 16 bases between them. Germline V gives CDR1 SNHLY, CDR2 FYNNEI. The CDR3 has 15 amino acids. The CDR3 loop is CASKKGGNNNQPQHF. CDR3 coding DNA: TGTGCCAGCAAAAAGGGGGGGAATAACAATCAGCCCCAGCATTTT.

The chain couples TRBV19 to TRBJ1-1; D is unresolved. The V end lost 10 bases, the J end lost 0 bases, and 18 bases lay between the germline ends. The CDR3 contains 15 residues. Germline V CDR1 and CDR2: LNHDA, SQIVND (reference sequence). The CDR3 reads CATSLAGAMNTEAFF. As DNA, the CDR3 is TGTGCCACCTCCCTTGCGGGCGCGATGAACACTGAAGCTTTCTTT.